The next 23 T cell receptor beta chains were all read from a single sample in a study of neurological immune-mediated disorders. TCRdb passed the 5' RACE reads through MiXCR, listing each CDR3 protein once. The sample carries about 46,000 distinct CDR3 sequences, about 2% recorded once. The material sequenced was PBMCs. Receptors originate from a woman aged 40-49 years with multiple sclerosis.

This clonotype was recorded at least ten times. The rearrangement links TRBV12-3 or TRBV12-4 to TRBJ2-3; 8 bases fit TRBD2. V trimming: 4 bases; J trimming: 2 bases; junction bases outside the gene matches: 11. This CDR3 is 17 amino acids long. The CDR3 loop is CASSSGGGSTYTDTQYF. The CDR3 DNA follows: TGTGCCAGCAGTTCGGGGGGGGGAAGCACTTACACAGATACGCAGTATTTT.

This clonotype has a count of ten or more. The rearrangement links TRBV12-3 or TRBV12-4 to TRBJ2-3, with TRBD2 identical over 13 bases. V lost 6 bases, J lost 9 bases, and 9 bases stayed unmatched. This CDR3 spans 15 amino acids. CDR3 DNA sequence: TGTGCCAGCAGCCGGCGGACTAGCGGGGGAAGCACGCAGTATTTT. Its translation: CASSRRTSGGSTQYF.

CDR3 sequence (DNA): TGCAGTGCTAGAAGCCGGGGGAACACCGGGGAGCTGTTTTTT. Translated, it gives CSARSRGNTGELFF. The genes are TRBV20-1 and TRBJ2-2; tentatively, D is TRBD2 (5 bases). The germline CDR1 and CDR2 sequences are DFQATT and SNEGSKA (reference sequence). The CDR3 loop spans 14 amino acids. V lost 2 bases, J lost 1 base, and 8 bases lay in between.

This clonotype was counted many times. CDR3 amino acids: CASSSQGPYTEAFF. The CDR3 coding sequence is TGTGCCAGCAGCTCTCAGGGACCTTACACTGAAGCTTTCTTT. The rearrangement uses TRBV7-6 and TRBJ1-1; D might be TRBD1 (5 bases). V gave up 4 bases and J gave up 3 bases, with 12 bases separating them. CDR3 length equals 14 residues. Germline assignment: CDR1 SGHVS and CDR2 FNYEAQ.

This clonotype was found many times. The CDR3 DNA reads as TGTGCCAGCAGCGTTAGCGGGGGGGCGGGAGATACGCAGTATTTT. Translated, it gives CASSVSGGAGDTQYF. The V and J genes are TRBV6-6 and TRBJ2-3, with 11 nucleotides matching TRBD2. CDR3 length: 15 amino acids. Trimming cost V 6 bases and J 5 bases; bases outside gene matches: 7. Germline CDR1 is MNHNY and CDR2 is SVGAGI (reference sequence).

This clonotype showed up many times. This sequence joins TRBV12-3 or TRBV12-4 and TRBJ2-1; D not certain. The CDR3 is 11 residues long. The germline V and J ends were trimmed by 6 bases and 6 bases, with 6 bases remaining between them. Written as DNA, the CDR3 is TGTGCCAGCAGCCGTACCAATGAGCAGTTCTTC. This translates into CASSRTNEQFF.

This clonotype was detected ten times or more. This sequence joins TRBV7-9 and TRBJ2-7, with 7 bases aligning to TRBD1. Germline assignment: CDR1 SEHNR and CDR2 FQNEAQ (reference sequence). The CDR3 has 14 amino acids. V was clipped by 4 bases and J by 3 bases; unmatched bases: 6. The CDR3, as DNA: TGTGCCAGCAGCTCTGGGGACAGCTACTACGAGCAGTACTTC. Its translation: CASSSGDSYYEQYF.

This clonotype was counted at least ten times. The chain combines TRBV3-1 with TRBJ2-7, with TRBD1 matching over 9 bases. There are 15 residues in the CDR3. V lost 4 bases, J lost 0 bases, and 4 bases stayed unmatched. Germline CDR1 and CDR2: LGHDT and YNNKEL (reference sequence). Written as DNA, the CDR3 is TGTGCCAGCAGCCTGAGACAGGGGGTCTCCTACGAGCAGTACTTC. This sequence encodes CASSLRQGVSYEQYF.

The chain joins TRBV4-2 to TRBJ2-7; 11 positions agree with TRBD1. V was pared by 4 bases and J by 3 bases, with 8 bases of the junction left unmatched. CDR1 LGHNA and CDR2 YNFKEQ come from the germline V gene. The CDR3 is 16 amino acids. CDR3 amino acids: CASSPVPGQGDYEQYF. CDR3 DNA sequence: TGTGCCAGCAGCCCCGTACCGGGACAGGGGGACTACGAGCAGTACTTC.

This clonotype was observed at least ten times. The chain couples TRBV5-5 to TRBJ2-7; no clear D gene. This CDR3 comprises 14 residues. V dropped 4 bases and J dropped 1 base, with 12 bases sitting between them. Looked up from germline, CDR1 is SGHKS and CDR2 is YYEKEE (reference sequence). The CDR3 region has the DNA TGTGCCAGCAGCCCCCGGACGAGTTCCTACGAGCAGTACTTC. Translation: CASSPRTSSYEQYF.

This clonotype appeared many times. The V gene is TRBV5-1, the J gene TRBJ1-4; no firm D call. The germline V gene encodes CDR1 SGHRS and CDR2 YFSETQ. V was pared by 2 bases and J by 8 bases, with 4 bases between. This CDR3 has 11 amino acids. Here the CDR3 reads CASSFGEKLFF. DNA of the CDR3: TGCGCCAGCAGCTTCGGAGAAAAACTGTTTTTT.

This clonotype was seen ten or more times. The rearrangement uses TRBV5-1 and TRBJ2-1; D is uncertain. CDR1 is SGHRS and CDR2 is YFSETQ in the germline V gene. The V end was cut by 1 base, the J end by 5 bases, with 10 bases between. CDR3 length: 14 amino acids. In nucleotides, the CDR3 is TGCGCCAGCAGCTTGTCGGCAGGTGACAATGAGCAGTTCTTC. Its translation is CASSLSAGDNEQFF.

At least ten counts were recorded for this clonotype. The chain couples TRBV24-1 to TRBJ2-3; 7 positions agree with TRBD1. Per germline, CDR1 KGHDR and CDR2 SFDVKD. With V trimmed by 4 bases and J by 6 bases, 9 bases remained unmatched. The CDR3 runs to 15 residues. The CDR3: CATSEPGQLRDTQYF. In DNA, the CDR3 is TGTGCCACCAGTGAACCGGGACAGCTCAGGGATACGCAGTATTTT.

This clonotype was observed at least ten times. The CDR3 region has the DNA TGTGCCAGCAGGTCTACAGGGAATACTGAAGCTTTCTTT. It encodes CASRSTGNTEAFF. The chain recombines TRBV7-9 with TRBJ1-1; D is possibly TRBD1 (6 bases). V lost 6 bases and J lost 5, with 13 bases in between. This CDR3 contains 13 residues. CDR1 is SEHNR and CDR2 is FQNEAQ in the germline V gene (reference sequence).

This clonotype was seen many times. J is TRBJ2-2 and V is TRBV7-6; D is uncertain. The CDR3 has 12 residues. Germline loops: CDR1 SGHVS, CDR2 FNYEAQ. V was shortened by 10 bases and J by 0 bases, with 6 bases between the two germline ends. The DNA for the CDR3 is TGTGCCATTCTAGCGAACACCGGGGAGCTGTTTTTT. Its translation is CAILANTGELFF.

This clonotype was picked up many times. The V and J genes are TRBV3-1 and TRBJ2-6; either TRBD1 or TRBD2 may fit D (6 bases each). Germline CDR1 is LGHDT and CDR2 is YNNKEL (reference sequence). The CDR3 contains 15 residues. The ends were cut back, 3 bases at V and 4 bases at J, with 10 bases in the middle. This CDR3 reads CASSQGAGGANVLTF. In nucleotides, the CDR3 is TGTGCCAGCAGCCAGGGGGCGGGAGGGGCCAACGTCCTGACTTTC.

This clonotype was seen many times. The chain combines TRBV6-5 with TRBJ1-6; D perhaps matches TRBD1 (5 bases). The CDR3 extends over 15 amino acids. V was pared by 0 bases and J by 9 bases, with 12 bases between. CDR1 and CDR2 from the germline V gene are MNHEY and SVGAGI. CDR3 residues: CASSYSRGTSSPLHF. The CDR3 bases are TGTGCCAGCAGTTACTCGAGGGGTACTAGTTCACCCCTCCACTTT.

This clonotype occurred many times. The chain combines TRBV20-1 with TRBJ1-1, with D perhaps TRBD1 (5 bases). CDR1 DFQATT and CDR2 SNEGSKA come from the germline V gene (reference sequence). This CDR3 region has 15 residues. Deletions cut 5 bases from V and 1 base from J, with 17 bases between. The CDR3 is CSAGRGHRGNTEAFF. The CDR3 bases are TGCAGTGCTGGTCGTGGACACCGTGGGAACACTGAAGCTTTCTTT.

This clonotype has ten or more counts. The chain employs TRBV7-6 and TRBJ2-3; no clear D. V lost 2 bases and J 1 base, leaving 7 bases between the germline ends. This CDR3 has 14 amino acids. In germline, CDR1 is SGHVS, CDR2 FNYEAQ. CDR3 in DNA: TGTGCCAGCAGCTTACATCCGGGCACAGATACGCAGTATTTT. This sequence encodes CASSLHPGTDTQYF.

This clonotype was counted ten times or more. The chain recombines TRBV5-1 with TRBJ2-7; no firm D call. Trimming pared 1 base from V and 2 bases from J, leaving 7 bases between. The CDR3 sequence is 13 residues long. CDR1 is SGHRS, CDR2 YFSETQ, per germline. The CDR3 spells CASSLTLAYEQYF. The CDR3 DNA follows: TGCGCCAGCAGCTTGACTCTGGCCTACGAGCAGTACTTC.

This clonotype has a count of ten or more. The rearrangement links TRBV7-8 to TRBJ2-1, with TRBD1 matching over 8 bases. CDR1 is SGHVS, CDR2 FQNEAQ, per germline. This CDR3 has 15 amino acids. The V gene end was trimmed by 5 bases and the J gene end by 2 bases; junction bases not matched to a gene: 5. CDR3 loop: CASSPRDRTYNEQFF. Here the CDR3 DNA reads TGTGCCAGCAGCCCCCGGGACAGGACCTACAATGAGCAGTTCTTC. The full variable domain, rest sourced from reference TRBV7-8 and TRBJ2-1, is GAGVSQSPRYKVAKRGQDVALRCDPISGHVSLFWYQQALGQGPEFLTYFQNEAQLDKSGLPSDRFFAERPEGSVSTLKIQRTQQEDSAVYLCASSPRDRTYNEQFFGPGTRLTVL.

This clonotype showed up many times. The chain employs TRBV11-2 and TRBJ2-7, with D possibly TRBD2 on 5 matching bases. The V end was cut by 5 bases, the J end by 9 bases, with 14 bases between. The length of the CDR3 is 12 residues. Germline CDR1 and CDR2: SGHAT and FQNNGV. Written as DNA, the CDR3 is TGTGCCAGCAGCCCAATATCGGGGAGGCAGTACTTC. Translated, it gives CASSPISGRQYF.

This clonotype was counted ten times or more. V usage is TRBV15 and J usage is TRBJ1-5; 8 bases are a match to TRBD1. This CDR3 has 13 residues. J lost 9 bases, V lost 5 bases, and 6 bases had no gene match. Germline V lookup: CDR1 LNHNV, CDR2 YYDKDF (reference sequence). CDR3 DNA sequence: TGTGCCACCAGCGAAAGACAGGGGCGGCCCCAGCATTTT. It encodes CATSERQGRPQHF.